Presented here are 29 T cell receptor beta chains from one specimen sequenced in a study of PD-1 blockade in classical Hodgkin lymphoma. Assay used: immunoSEQ multiplex PCR; TCRdb lists only in-frame clones, some missing. The table records about 93,000 clones, 78% of them present only once. As for time point: cycle 4 day 1 (C4D1), after five to seven weeks of nivolumab. Relapse was seen in all patients after autologous stem cell transplantation, and brentuximab vedotin exposure was variable. The sequencing used peripheral blood mononuclear cells (PBMCs), collected before the fourth cycle of nivolumab. Receptors were obtained from a human donor with classical Hodgkin lymphoma.

The rearrangement uses TRBV6-6 and TRBJ1-1; D gene unclear. The CDR3 is made up of 16 amino acids. V was pared by 7 bases and J by 0 bases, with 18 bases between. Germline values: CDR1 MNHNY, CDR2 SVGAGI (reference sequence). The CDR3 coding sequence is TGTGCCAGCAACCCCCGATTGAGGGTGATGAACACTGAAGCTTTCTTT. Amino acids: CASNPRLRVMNTEAFF.

The V call is TRBV6-1, the J call TRBJ2-7, with 8 bases fitting TRBD2. This CDR3 is built from 15 residues. The V gene's germline CDR1 is MNHNS and CDR2 SASEGT. V lost 6 bases to trimming and J lost 0 bases; unmatched junction nucleotides: 7. CDR3 bases: TGTGCCAGCAGCGGGGGGGGTTACAGCTCCTACGAGCAGTACTTC. Its protein product is CASSGGGYSSYEQYF.

Here the CDR3 DNA reads TGTGCCAGCAGTGTGAAGGGCGACACTGAAGCTTTCTTT. It translates to CASSVKGDTEAFF. The V call is TRBV6-4, the J call TRBJ1-1; the D is unclear. CDR1 is MRHNA, CDR2 SNTAGT, per germline. Trimming left V 4 bases short and J 3 bases short, with 9 bases between. CDR3 length: 13 residues.

Written as DNA, the CDR3 is TGTGCCAGCAGCTCCCGGGACAGGGGGCTCGGCGGGGAGCTGTTTTTT. Encoded protein: CASSSRDRGLGGELFF. The chain has TRBV7-6 and TRBJ2-2, with 12 bases that match TRBD1. Germline values: CDR1 SGHVS, CDR2 FNYEAQ. Losses at the gene ends were 4 bases for V and 7 bases for J; bases not matched to a gene: 7. The CDR3 is made up of 16 amino acids.

This clone appeared a few times. The chain has TRBV9 and TRBJ2-1, with 15 bases aligning to TRBD2. The V and J ends lost 0 bases and 8 bases, in that order; junction bases with no gene match: 6. CDR1 is SGDLS and CDR2 is YYNGEE in the germline V gene. The CDR3 length is 17 residues. The CDR3 protein is CASSVAPGTSGGYEQFF. In DNA, the CDR3 is TGTGCCAGCAGCGTAGCCCCCGGGACTAGCGGGGGGTATGAGCAGTTCTTC.

This clone was recorded only once. CDR3 sequence reads: CAIMGQGSPLHF. The CDR3 bases are TGTGCCATCATGGGGCAGGGGTCACCCCTCCACTTT. The chain is built from TRBV6-6 and TRBJ1-6, with D possibly being TRBD1 (6 bases). V gave up 10 bases and J gave up 10 bases, with 14 bases separating them. CDR1 and CDR2 from the germline V gene are MNHNY and SVGAGI (reference sequence). CDR3 length: 12 residues.

The chain employs TRBV2 and TRBJ2-3, with a weak D call TRBD2 (5 bases). CDR1 is SNHLY, CDR2 FYNNEI, per germline. The CDR3 consists of 12 residues. The V gene lost 2 bases and the J gene lost 8 bases, with 8 bases spanning the gap. The CDR3 spells CASSESEVTQYF. CDR3 sequence (DNA): TGTGCCAGCAGTGAATCGGAGGTTACGCAGTATTTT. The full variable domain, with the rest looked up from reference TRBV2 and TRBJ2-3, is EPEVTQTPSHQVTQMGQEVILRCVPISNHLYFYWYRQILGQKVEFLVSFYNNEISEKSEIFDDQFSVERPDGSNFTLKIRSTKLEDSAMYFCASSESEVTQYFGPGTRLTVL.

The V call is TRBV6-5, the J call TRBJ2-7; 7 bases line up with TRBD2. This CDR3 spans 14 amino acids. The V and J ends lost 4 bases and 4 bases, in that order; junction bases with no gene match: 7. Germline V gene lookup returns CDR1 MNHEY and CDR2 SVGAGI. The CDR3 reads CASSSLARIYEQYF. In DNA, the CDR3 is TGTGCCAGCAGTTCACTAGCGCGGATTTACGAGCAGTACTTC.

The V call is TRBV7-3, the J call TRBJ2-5; TRBD2 aligns across 8 bases. With 0 bases clipped from V and 3 bases from J, the junction kept 6 bases outside the gene matches. Germline V gene sequence: CDR1 SGHTA, CDR2 FQGTGA. The CDR3 covers 16 residues. CDR3 coding DNA: TGTGCCAGCAGCTTAACCGGGACTAGAGGGGAAGAGACCCAGTACTTC. Protein: CASSLTGTRGEETQYF.

J is TRBJ1-2 and V is TRBV18; no clear D. The V gene lost 6 bases and the J gene lost 4 bases, with 15 bases spanning the gap. Germline CDR1 reads KGHSH; CDR2 reads LQKENI. This CDR3 contains 14 residues. This CDR3 is CASSRRSEVYGYTF. DNA of the CDR3: TGTGCCAGCTCCCGACGCTCGGAGGTCTATGGCTACACCTTC.

The CDR3 here is CASTDREYGYTF. In DNA form, the CDR3 reads TGTGCCAGCACCGACAGGGAATATGGCTACACCTTC. The chain links TRBV28 to TRBJ1-2, with 7 bases matching TRBD1. The V segment lost 7 bases and the J segment 5 bases; nucleotides outside the gene matches: 4. Germline assignment: CDR1 MDHEN and CDR2 SYDVKM. The CDR3 has 12 residues.

This chain connects TRBV2 to TRBJ2-7, with TRBD2 matching over 14 bases. The V gene end was trimmed by 3 bases and the J gene end by 4 bases; junction bases not matched to a gene: 8. The CDR3 sequence is 17 residues long. In germline, CDR1 is SNHLY, CDR2 FYNNEI. CDR3 DNA sequence: TGTGCCAGCAGTGAGACTAGCGGGAGGGCCGGGGGGTACGAGCAGTACTTC. Its translation is CASSETSGRAGGYEQYF. Full variable domain (missing parts from reference TRBV2 and TRBJ2-7): EPEVTQTPSHQVTQMGQEVILRCVPISNHLYFYWYRQILGQKVEFLVSFYNNEISEKSEIFDDQFSVERPDGSNFTLKIRSTKLEDSAMYFCASSETSGRAGGYEQYFGPGTRLTVT.

J is TRBJ1-6 and V is TRBV10-3, with TRBD1 identical over 8 bases. CDR1 ENHRY and CDR2 SYGVKD come from the germline V gene. The CDR3 runs 14 residues. With 6 bases clipped from V and 6 bases from J, the junction kept 4 bases outside the gene matches. CDR3 nucleotides: TGTGCCATCAGGGGGACAGGAATTAATTCACCCCTCCACTTT. Translating it yields CAIRGTGINSPLHF.

This chain connects TRBV5-1 to TRBJ2-2, with a possible D match to TRBD2 (5 bases). Trimming cost V 6 bases and J 3 bases, with 12 bases left between them. Per germline, CDR1 SGHRS and CDR2 YFSETQ. CDR3 size: 14 residues. The CDR3, as DNA: TGCGCCAGCACTCCGAGGGAGCACACCGGGGAGCTGTTTTTT. Translating gives CASTPREHTGELFF. Full variable domain (missing parts from reference TRBV5-1 and TRBJ2-2): KAGVTQTPRYLIKTRGQQVTLSCSPISGHRSVSWYQQTPGQGLQFLFEYFSETQRNKGNFPGRFSGRQFSNSRSEMNVSTLELGDSALYLCASTPREHTGELFFGEGSRLTVL.

The chain is built from TRBV11-2 and TRBJ2-1; D is perhaps TRBD1 (5 bases). The length of the CDR3 is 15 residues. Germline CDR1 is SGHAT and CDR2 is FQNNGV. V lost 0 bases, J lost 6 bases, and 12 bases lay in between. For the CDR3, the DNA is TGTGCCAGCAGCTTAGAGTTTGGGGCAGTCAATGAGCAGTTCTTC. It is translated as CASSLEFGAVNEQFF.

This clone was recorded a few times. The chain is built from TRBV5-1 and TRBJ1-1, with D unclear. The V and J ends lost 0 bases and 3 bases respectively, with 9 bases between them. The CDR3 is made up of 14 amino acids. The germline CDR1 and CDR2 sequences are SGHRS and YFSETQ. Written as DNA, the CDR3 is TGCGCCAGCAGCTTGGCCGGTGGCTACACTGAAGCTTTCTTT. It translates to CASSLAGGYTEAFF.

This clone was counted between two and nine times. The chain joins TRBV5-1 to TRBJ2-6; D uncertain. Germline lookup yields CDR1 SGHRS and CDR2 YFSETQ. The CDR3 runs 16 residues. The ends were cut back, 0 bases at V and 0 bases at J, with 7 bases in the middle. The CDR3 DNA reads TGCGCCAGCAGCTTGGCGTTGGGCTCTGGGGCCAACGTCCTGACTTTC. This encodes CASSLALGSGANVLTF. Complete variable domain (other parts from reference TRBV5-1 and TRBJ2-6): KAGVTQTPRYLIKTRGQQVTLSCSPISGHRSVSWYQQTPGQGLQFLFEYFSETQRNKGNFPGRFSGRQFSNSRSEMNVSTLELGDSALYLCASSLALGSGANVLTFGAGSRLTVL.

The chain joins TRBV5-1 to TRBJ2-3, with D hard to call. Germline-derived CDR1 and CDR2 are SGHRS and YFSETQ. This CDR3 is built from 13 residues. V lost 2 bases, J lost 0 bases, and 4 bases lay in between. The CDR3: CASSFLSTDTQYF. CDR3 in DNA: TGCGCCAGCAGCTTTCTGAGCACAGATACGCAGTATTTT.

This chain connects TRBV4-3 to TRBJ2-7; D is perhaps TRBD2 (7 bases). The CDR3 spans 17 residues. The ends were cut back, 0 bases at V and 0 bases at J, with 15 bases in the middle. CDR1 LGHNA and CDR2 YSLEER come from the germline V gene. CDR3 region: CASSQEKGGAGSYEQYF. The CDR3 DNA is TGCGCCAGCAGCCAAGAAAAGGGGGGGGCGGGCTCCTACGAGCAGTACTTC.

The chain carries TRBV6-5 and TRBJ2-5, with 9 bases aligning to TRBD2. The V and J ends lost 0 bases and 4 bases, in that order; junction bases with no gene match: 6. Per the germline V gene, CDR1 is MNHEY and CDR2 is SVGAGI. The CDR3 consists of 16 residues. The DNA for the CDR3 is TGTGCCAGCAGTTACTCGGCTAGCGGGGTGTCAGAGACCCAGTACTTC. Translating it yields CASSYSASGVSETQYF.

The chain employs TRBV2 and TRBJ2-7; the D call may be TRBD1 or TRBD2 (6 bases each). The CDR3 has 12 residues. Trimming took off 3 bases at V and 13 bases at J, with 16 bases between the two ends. Germline lookup yields CDR1 SNHLY and CDR2 FYNNEI. The CDR3 here is CASSEGGRGLYF. CDR3 DNA: TGTGCCAGCAGTGAGGGGGGCAGGGGACTCTACTTC. Using reference TRBV2 and TRBJ2-7 for the parts outside the CDR3, the full variable domain is EPEVTQTPSHQVTQMGQEVILRCVPISNHLYFYWYRQILGQKVEFLVSFYNNEISEKSEIFDDQFSVERPDGSNFTLKIRSTKLEDSAMYFCASSEGGRGLYFGPGTRLTVT.

A single count supports this clone. The chain is built from TRBV19 and TRBJ2-3; a possible D gene is TRBD1 (6 bases). In germline, CDR1 is LNHDA, CDR2 SQIVND (reference sequence). The length of the CDR3 is 18 residues. V lost 8 bases and J 3 bases, leaving 27 bases between the germline ends. CDR3 sequence reads: CASSPTYPGVFRTDTQYF. The CDR3, as DNA: TGTGCCAGTTCCCCTACCTACCCAGGGGTCTTTAGAACAGATACGCAGTATTTT.

The chain is built from TRBV6-5 and TRBJ1-4; D not resolved. Germline CDR1 is MNHEY and CDR2 is SVGAGI. The V and J ends lost 0 bases and 8 bases respectively, with 16 bases between them. The CDR3 consists of 16 residues. The CDR3 DNA reads TGTGCCAGCAGTTACTCACGTGGAACGGAAGGAGAAAAACTGTTTTTT. It encodes CASSYSRGTEGEKLFF.

The chain is built from TRBV19 and TRBJ2-1; D is unresolved. V shed 3 bases and J shed 1 base, with 19 bases lying between them. The germline V gene encodes CDR1 LNHDA and CDR2 SQIVND (reference sequence). CDR3 length: 18 residues. The CDR3 sequence: CASSMVARAVPSYNEQFF. In DNA form, the CDR3 reads TGTGCCAGTAGTATGGTAGCTCGGGCAGTCCCTTCCTACAATGAGCAGTTCTTC.

The chain links TRBV5-1 to TRBJ1-2, with 9 nucleotides matching TRBD1. The ends lost 4 bases at V and 6 bases at J; junction bases unmatched: 7. The CDR3 covers 14 residues. Per the germline V gene, CDR1 is SGHRS and CDR2 is YFSETQ. In DNA, the CDR3 is TGCGCCAGCAGCCCGGACAGGGACAGGGATGGCTACACCTTC. This codes for CASSPDRDRDGYTF.

The chain carries TRBV4-3 and TRBJ2-7, with D perhaps matching TRBD1 (5 bases). CDR3 length: 17 amino acids. Germline CDR1 is LGHNA and CDR2 is YSLEER. Trimming took 0 bases from V and 3 from J, leaving 18 bases between them. DNA of the CDR3: TGCGCCAGCAGCCAAGATCTTTACAGGTCTCGGATCTACGAGCAGTACTTC. It codes for CASSQDLYRSRIYEQYF.

This chain uses TRBV5-1 with TRBJ1-2, with D maybe TRBD1 (5 bases). Germline V gene data show CDR1 as SGHRS and CDR2 as YFSETQ. The V end was cut by 7 bases, the J end by 1 base, with 20 bases between. The CDR3 runs 16 residues. The CDR3 loop reads CASSGGGADFNYGYTF. The CDR3 bases are TGCGCCAGCTCCGGGGGGGGTGCCGATTTTAACTATGGCTACACCTTC.

The V call is TRBV10-3, the J call TRBJ2-7; the match to TRBD2 covers 14 bases. The CDR3 is made up of 16 amino acids. The junction had 8 bases not matched to a gene; V was cut back by 7 bases and J by 3 bases. Germline CDR1 and CDR2: ENHRY and SYGVKD. CDR3 sequence (DNA): TGTGCCATCACCCCCTCCGGGACTAGCGGGGGCTACGAGCAGTACTTC. This sequence encodes CAITPSGTSGGYEQYF.

This clone appeared a few times. This rearrangement joins TRBV6-1 to TRBJ1-2; maybe TRBD1 (5 bases). V lost 7 bases and J lost 4, with 7 bases in between. Germline V lookup: CDR1 MNHNS, CDR2 SASEGT. The CDR3 is 11 residues long. The CDR3 bases are TGTGCCAGCAAGGACATCTATGGCTACACCTTC. As protein: CASKDIYGYTF.